This T cell receptor (beta chain) was identified in a study of T cells after yellow fever vaccination. One entry per CDR3 protein, called by TCRdb with MiXCR from the 5' RACE reads. The repertoire has about 320,000 distinct CDR3 sequences, over 8.5% of them found once; the top ten carry about 3%. Study results and caveats: By day 5 rather than day 15, the secondary response had peaked, though it was weaker. Detected again after the booster were most primary-vaccination clones, at 96% CD4 and roughly 88% CD8. The presence of abundant clonotypes contaminating from the bulk population was possible in FACS-sorted repertoires.

Trimming left V 2 bases short and J 2 bases short, with 12 bases between. This CDR3 is 16 amino acids long. In germline, CDR1 is SGHTA, CDR2 FQGTGA. This clonotype appeared a few times. Its antigen is unknown. The starting material was CD4+ T cells sorted from PBMCs, obtained 45 days after the yellow fever booster vaccination. The receptor was isolated from a man between 18 and 35 years old who received the YFV17D yellow fever vaccine. The genes are TRBV7-3 and TRBJ2-2, with D uncertain. This CDR3 reads CASSLAPTANTGELFF. CDR3 DNA: TGTGCCAGCAGCTTAGCCCCCACGGCTAACACCGGGGAGCTGTTTTTT.